This T cell receptor (beta chain) is from a study of CD8+ T cells in alopecia areata. Overall study context: Twice daily, treated patients received 5 to 10 mg of oral tofacitinib.

Following extraction, RNA underwent reverse transcription to cDNA, which served as the sequencing template. Sequencing was performed with immunoSEQ multiplex PCR; in TCRdb, only in-frame clones are kept and a portion is missing. This table has about 97,000 clones, 41% appearing once. Unmatched junction bases numbered 1, after V lost 5 bases and J lost 5 bases. This CDR3 region has 13 residues. CDR1 and CDR2 (germline): MGHDK, SYGVNS. A single count supports this clone. As yet, its antigen is unknown. This CDR3 is also generated by other DNA sequences in the sample. General study results and limits: Compared with normal scalp, lesional scalp had higher clonality and more expanded CD8+ clones.

The genes are TRBV25-1 and TRBJ2-4, with TRBD1 matching over 9 bases. The material sequenced was CD4+ T cells sorted from blood. The receptor's source is a human donor with alopecia areata. CDR3 nucleotide sequence: TGTGCCAGCAGTCGACAGGGGGAAAACATTCAGTACTTC. It translates to CASSRQGENIQYF.